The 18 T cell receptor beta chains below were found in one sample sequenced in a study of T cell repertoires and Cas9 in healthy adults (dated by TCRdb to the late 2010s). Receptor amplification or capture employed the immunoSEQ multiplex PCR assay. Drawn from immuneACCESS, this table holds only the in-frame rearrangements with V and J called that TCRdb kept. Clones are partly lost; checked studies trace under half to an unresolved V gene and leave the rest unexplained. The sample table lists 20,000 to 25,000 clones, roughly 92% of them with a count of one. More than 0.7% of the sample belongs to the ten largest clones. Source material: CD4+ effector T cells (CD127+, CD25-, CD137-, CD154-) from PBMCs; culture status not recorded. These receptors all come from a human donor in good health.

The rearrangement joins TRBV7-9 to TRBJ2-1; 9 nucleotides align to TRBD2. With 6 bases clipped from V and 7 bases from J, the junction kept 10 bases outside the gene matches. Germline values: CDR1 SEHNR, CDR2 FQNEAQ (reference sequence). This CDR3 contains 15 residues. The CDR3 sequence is CASRVAGVGVNEQFF. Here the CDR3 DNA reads TGTGCCAGCAGAGTAGCGGGAGTTGGCGTAAATGAGCAGTTCTTC. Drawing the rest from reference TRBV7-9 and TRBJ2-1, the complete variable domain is DTGVSQNPRHKITKRGQNVTFRCDPISEHNRLYWYRQTLGQGPEFLTYFQNEAQLEKSRLLSDRFSAERPKGSFSTLEIQRTEQGDSAMYLCASRVAGVGVNEQFFGPGTRLTVL.

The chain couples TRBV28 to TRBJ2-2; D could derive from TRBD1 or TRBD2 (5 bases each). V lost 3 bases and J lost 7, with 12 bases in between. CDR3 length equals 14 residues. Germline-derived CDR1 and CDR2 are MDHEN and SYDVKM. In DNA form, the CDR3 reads TGTGCCAGCAGTTTTCGGACTGGGGGCGGGGAGCTGTTTTTT. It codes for CASSFRTGGGELFF.

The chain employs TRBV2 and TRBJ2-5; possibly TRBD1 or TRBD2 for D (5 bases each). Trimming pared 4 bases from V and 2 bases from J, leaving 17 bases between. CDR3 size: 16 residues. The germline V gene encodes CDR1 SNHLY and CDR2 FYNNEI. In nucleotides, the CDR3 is TGTGCCAGCAGTGCATACCGGGACCCAATACAAGAGACCCAGTACTTC. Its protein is CASSAYRDPIQETQYF.

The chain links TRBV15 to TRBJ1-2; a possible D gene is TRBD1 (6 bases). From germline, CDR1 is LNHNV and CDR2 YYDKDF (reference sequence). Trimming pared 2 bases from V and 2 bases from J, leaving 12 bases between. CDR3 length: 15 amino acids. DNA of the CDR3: TGTGCCACCAGCAGACCCGACAGGACCAACTATGGCTACACCTTC. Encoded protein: CATSRPDRTNYGYTF.

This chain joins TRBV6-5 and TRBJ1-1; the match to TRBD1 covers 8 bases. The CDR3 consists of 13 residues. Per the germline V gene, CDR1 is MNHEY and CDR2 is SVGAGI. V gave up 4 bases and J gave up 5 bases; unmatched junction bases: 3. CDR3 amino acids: CASSWTGWTEAFF. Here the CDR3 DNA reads TGTGCCAGCAGTTGGACAGGGTGGACTGAAGCTTTCTTT.

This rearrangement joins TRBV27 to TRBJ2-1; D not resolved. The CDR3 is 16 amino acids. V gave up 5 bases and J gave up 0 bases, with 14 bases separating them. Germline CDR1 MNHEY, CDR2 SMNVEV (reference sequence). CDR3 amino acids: CASSKGGASSYNEQFF. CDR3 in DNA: TGTGCCAGCAGTAAGGGCGGAGCTAGCTCCTACAATGAGCAGTTCTTC.

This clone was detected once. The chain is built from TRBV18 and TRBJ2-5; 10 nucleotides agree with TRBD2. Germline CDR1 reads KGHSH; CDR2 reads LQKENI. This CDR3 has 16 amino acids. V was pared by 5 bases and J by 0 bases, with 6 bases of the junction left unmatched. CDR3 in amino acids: CASSDGLAAYQETQYF. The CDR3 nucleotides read TGTGCCAGCTCAGATGGACTAGCGGCGTACCAAGAGACCCAGTACTTC.

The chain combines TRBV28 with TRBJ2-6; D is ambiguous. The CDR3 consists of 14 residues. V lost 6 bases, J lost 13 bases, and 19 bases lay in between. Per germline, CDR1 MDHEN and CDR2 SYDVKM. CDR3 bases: TGTGCCAGCAGCCGCCCCAGAGCAGACGGGGTCCTGACTTTC. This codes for CASSRPRADGVLTF.

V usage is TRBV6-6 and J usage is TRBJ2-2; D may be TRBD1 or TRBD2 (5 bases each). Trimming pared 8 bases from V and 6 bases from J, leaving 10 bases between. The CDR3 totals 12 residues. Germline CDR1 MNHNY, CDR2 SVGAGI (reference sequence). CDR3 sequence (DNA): TGTGCCAGCGAAAAGGGACCCGGGGAGCTGTTTTTT. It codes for CASEKGPGELFF.

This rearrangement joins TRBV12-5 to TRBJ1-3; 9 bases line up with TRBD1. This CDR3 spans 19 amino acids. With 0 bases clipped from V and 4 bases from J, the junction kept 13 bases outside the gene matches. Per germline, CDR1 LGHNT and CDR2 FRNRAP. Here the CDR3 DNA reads TGTGCTAGTGGTTTGGTAGGAGGGGGGACAGGGTCCCGCGGAAACACCATATATTTT. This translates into CASGLVGGGTGSRGNTIYF.

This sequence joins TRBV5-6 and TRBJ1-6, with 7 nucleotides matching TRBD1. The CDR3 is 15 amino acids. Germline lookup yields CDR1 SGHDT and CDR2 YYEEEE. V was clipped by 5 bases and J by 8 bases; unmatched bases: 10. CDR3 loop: CASRKTGWIDSPLHF. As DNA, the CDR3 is TGTGCCAGCAGAAAGACAGGGTGGATTGATTCACCCCTCCACTTT.

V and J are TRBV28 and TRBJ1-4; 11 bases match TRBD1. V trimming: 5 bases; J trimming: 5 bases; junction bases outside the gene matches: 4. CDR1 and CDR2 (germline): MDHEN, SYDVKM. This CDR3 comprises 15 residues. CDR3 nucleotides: TGTGCCAGCAGTGCGGGACAGGGGGAGAATGAAAAACTGTTTTTT. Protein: CASSAGQGENEKLFF.

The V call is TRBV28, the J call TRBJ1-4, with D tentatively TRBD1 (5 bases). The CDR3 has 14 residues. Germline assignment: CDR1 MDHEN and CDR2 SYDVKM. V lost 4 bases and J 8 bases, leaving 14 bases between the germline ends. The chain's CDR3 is CASSSPGVREKLFF. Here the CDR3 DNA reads TGTGCCAGCAGTTCCCCGGGGGTGAGGGAAAAACTGTTTTTT.

CDR3 sequence (DNA): TGTGCCACCGGGACAGGGTGGGAAAAACTGTTTTTT. Amino acids: CATGTGWEKLFF. The chain employs TRBV6-5 and TRBJ1-4, with 9 bases lining up with TRBD1. The length of the CDR3 is 12 residues. Trimming took 10 bases from V and 8 from J; bases not matched to a gene: 5. CDR1 and CDR2 (germline): MNHEY, SVGAGI.

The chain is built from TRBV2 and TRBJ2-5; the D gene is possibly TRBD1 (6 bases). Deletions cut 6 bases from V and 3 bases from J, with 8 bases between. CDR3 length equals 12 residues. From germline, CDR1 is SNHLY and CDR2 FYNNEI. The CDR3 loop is CASRAGEETQYF. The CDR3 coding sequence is TGTGCCAGCAGGGCAGGGGAAGAGACCCAGTACTTC.

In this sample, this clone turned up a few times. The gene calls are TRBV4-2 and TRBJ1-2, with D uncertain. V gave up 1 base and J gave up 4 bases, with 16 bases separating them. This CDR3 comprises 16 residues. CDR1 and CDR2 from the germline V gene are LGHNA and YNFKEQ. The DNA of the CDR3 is TGTGCCAGCAGCCAAGGTCTCGGGTCGAGTGCCTATGGCTACACCTTC. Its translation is CASSQGLGSSAYGYTF.

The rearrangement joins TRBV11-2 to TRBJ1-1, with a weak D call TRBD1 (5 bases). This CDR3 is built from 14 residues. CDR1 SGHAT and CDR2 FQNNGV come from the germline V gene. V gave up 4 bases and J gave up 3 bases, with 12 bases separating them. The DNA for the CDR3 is TGTGCCAGCAGCTGGGGGGGAATGGACACTGAAGCTTTCTTT. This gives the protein CASSWGGMDTEAFF.

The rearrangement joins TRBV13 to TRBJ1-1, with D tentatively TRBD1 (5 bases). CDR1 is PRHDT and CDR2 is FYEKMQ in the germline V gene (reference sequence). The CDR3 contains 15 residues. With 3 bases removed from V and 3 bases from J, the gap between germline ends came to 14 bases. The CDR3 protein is CASSFGDRGYTEAFF. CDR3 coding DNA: TGTGCCAGCAGCTTTGGGGACCGGGGTTACACTGAAGCTTTCTTT.